Listed below are T cell receptor beta chains from one sample, sequenced in a study of T cell changes during pregnancy in multiple sclerosis. Assay: immunoSEQ multiplex PCR; the TCRdb copy retains only in-frame clones and omits some. This table has 40,000 to 65,000 clones, roughly 92% appearing once. This material consisted of CD4+ T cells from peripheral blood mononuclear cells, taken in the third trimester of pregnancy. The receptors come from a female donor with multiple sclerosis, enrolled in a pregnancy study. The CDR3 runs from the conserved cysteine through the conserved F or W. The D gene is left open where the match is weak. Size tells how often a clone was seen (once, few, many) or the class of an expanded clone, and some rows leave it out.

DNA: TGTGCCAGCAGCGTAGTCCCCGACAGGGCCATAGATGGCTACACCTTC
CDR3: CASSVVPDRAIDGYTF
length: 16
D: TRBD1
size: .
V: TRBV9
J: TRBJ1-2

DNA: TGTGCCAGCAGTGGCAGGGCCGGCAATCAGCCCCAGCATTTT
CDR3: CASSGRAGNQPQHF
length: 14
D: .
size: .
V: TRBV2
J: TRBJ1-5

DNA: TGTGCCAGTGGCTCAGGGGGCCCCGACACAGATACGCAGTATTTT
CDR3: CASGSGGPDTDTQYF
length: 15
D: TRBD1
size: .
V: TRBV2
J: TRBJ2-3

DNA: TGTGCCAGCAGTCGACAGCGCGATTATGGCTACACCTTC
CDR3: CASSRQRDYGYTF
length: 13
D: .
size: .
V: TRBV6-5
J: TRBJ1-2

DNA: TGTGCCAGCAGTGCGCTCGGACTTGCGGGTACGCAGTATTTT
CDR3: CASSALGLAGTQYF
length: 14
D: .
size: .
V: TRBV25-1
J: TRBJ2-3

DNA: TGTGCCAGCAGCCCCCTACTCAACACTGAAGCTTTCTTT
CDR3: CASSPLLNTEAFF
length: 13
D: .
size: .
V: TRBV7-7
J: TRBJ1-1

DNA: TGTGCCAGCAGTCCCCGGACACGGTTCTTCTACGAGCAGTACTTC
CDR3: CASSPRTRFFYEQYF
length: 15
D: .
size: .
V: TRBV6-5
J: TRBJ2-7

DNA: TGTGCCAGCAGCCTGCCCGGACAGGGTATCTACGAGCAGTACTTC
CDR3: CASSLPGQGIYEQYF
length: 15
D: TRBD1
size: .
V: TRBV5-4
J: TRBJ2-7

DNA: TGTGCCAGTAGGAAACAGCGGGGGGCCACCGGGGAGCTGTTTTTT
CDR3: CASRKQRGATGELFF
length: 15
D: TRBD2
size: once
V: TRBV19
J: TRBJ2-2

DNA: TGTGCCAGCAGTACTAGCGGGGAGAATTACAATGAGCAGTTCTTC
CDR3: CASSTSGENYNEQFF
length: 15
D: TRBD2
size: once
V: TRBV11-3
J: TRBJ2-1

DNA: TGTGCCAGCAGCTGGACAGGGGGCACAGATACGCAGTATTTT
CDR3: CASSWTGGTDTQYF
length: 14
D: TRBD1
size: once
V: TRBV5-6
J: TRBJ2-3

DNA: TGTGCCAGCAGTTGGACTAGCGGGGCTCTAGGGGGGGAGCTGTTTTTT
CDR3: CASSWTSGALGGELFF
length: 16
D: TRBD2
size: .
V: TRBV6-5
J: TRBJ2-2

DNA: TGTGCCAGCAGTGAACGGCCAGCGCAACAGCCCCAGCATTTT
CDR3: CASSERPAQQPQHF
length: 14
D: .
size: .
V: TRBV2
J: TRBJ1-5

DNA: TGTGCCAGCAGCTTGGACCGGGGGGGCTATGGCTACACCTTC
CDR3: CASSLDRGGYGYTF
length: 14
D: .
size: .
V: TRBV5-5
J: TRBJ1-2

DNA: TGTGCCAGCAGCCAAGGGACTAGGGGAACGCAGTATTTT
CDR3: CASSQGTRGTQYF
length: 13
D: TRBD2
size: .
V: TRBV4-2
J: TRBJ2-3

DNA: TGTGCCAGTAGGACAGGGAGCCCAACTCCCAATACGCAGTATTTT
CDR3: CASRTGSPTPNTQYF
length: 15
D: TRBD1
size: .
V: TRBV19
J: TRBJ2-3

DNA: TGTGCCAGCAGCTCAATTGGGGGGACCAACAATGAGCAGTTCTTC
CDR3: CASSSIGGTNNEQFF
length: 15
D: .
size: .
V: TRBV9
J: TRBJ2-1